Following are 26 T cell receptor beta chains from one sample sequenced in a study of early stage breast cancer tumors. Produced via immunoSEQ multiplex PCR; TCRdb's table is partial and in-frame only. The sample consists of approximately 7,400 clones, approximately 60% of them appearing once. Source material: breast tumor tissue. Receptors originate from an older person with breast cancer.

The chain combines TRBV2 with TRBJ2-1, with 7 bases that match TRBD1. The CDR3 has 14 amino acids. Losses at the gene ends were 6 bases for V and 3 bases for J; bases not matched to a gene: 5. Germline V CDR1 and CDR2: SNHLY, FYNNEI. Here the CDR3 reads CASRTTGLYNEQFF. CDR3 sequence (DNA): TGTGCCAGCAGGACGACAGGGCTCTACAATGAGCAGTTCTTC.

This clone was recorded a few times. The chain recombines TRBV7-8 with TRBJ1-5; 8 positions match TRBD1. The CDR3 loop spans 19 amino acids. The ends lost 0 bases at V and 3 bases at J; junction bases unmatched: 13. CDR1 and CDR2 (germline): SGHVS, FQNEAQ. The CDR3 loop reads CASSLAPGQVLPSNQPQHF. Written as DNA, the CDR3 is TGTGCCAGCAGCTTAGCGCCGGGACAGGTGTTACCTTCCAATCAGCCCCAGCATTTT.

This clone was seen more than once but under ten times. This chain uses TRBV5-1 with TRBJ1-1; TRBD1 is a possible D gene (5 bases). The V gene's germline CDR1 is SGHRS and CDR2 YFSETQ. The ends were cut back, 4 bases at V and 4 bases at J, with 17 bases in the middle. This CDR3 contains 15 residues. In DNA form, the CDR3 reads TGCGCCAGCAGCCCCTTCTTGGGAGGGGTCACTGAAGCTTTCTTT. It encodes CASSPFLGGVTEAFF.

This clone was counted once. The chain joins TRBV6-1 to TRBJ1-1, with D possibly being TRBD1 (6 bases). The CDR3 extends over 14 amino acids. V lost 4 bases and J lost 3, with 12 bases in between. Germline-derived CDR1 and CDR2 are MNHNS and SASEGT. The CDR3 DNA reads TGTGCCAGCAGTGCCAGGACAGAGGACACTGAAGCTTTCTTT. As protein: CASSARTEDTEAFF.

The rearrangement links TRBV5-1 to TRBJ1-1; no clear D. Trimming removed 0 bases from V and 2 bases from J, with 11 bases in between. Germline values: CDR1 SGHRS, CDR2 YFSETQ. The CDR3 runs 15 residues. CDR3 in DNA: TGCGCCAGCAGCTTGGGGCTTAACCGAAACACTGAAGCTTTCTTT. This translates into CASSLGLNRNTEAFF. Complete variable domain (other parts from reference TRBV5-1 and TRBJ1-1): KAGVTQTPRYLIKTRGQQVTLSCSPISGHRSVSWYQQTPGQGLQFLFEYFSETQRNKGNFPGRFSGRQFSNSRSEMNVSTLELGDSALYLCASSLGLNRNTEAFFGQGTRLTVV.

This clone has only one observation. The chain employs TRBV4-1 and TRBJ1-1; 12 nucleotides agree with TRBD1. After removal of 1 base from V and 1 base from J, the junction contained 7 bases not matched to a gene. CDR1 MGHRA and CDR2 YSYEKL come from the germline V gene. The length of the CDR3 is 18 residues. The CDR3: CASSQVPGTGGQNTEAFF. The CDR3 region has the DNA TGCGCCAGCAGCCAAGTCCCCGGGACAGGGGGCCAGAACACTGAAGCTTTCTTT.

This clone was picked up one time. In DNA, the CDR3 is TGTGCCTGGAGTGTAGGAGGGACAGTATCTTCTGGAAACACCATATATTTT. Translating gives CAWSVGGTVSSGNTIYF. The chain uses TRBV30 and TRBJ1-3; 7 bases are shared with TRBD1. CDR1 and CDR2 from the germline V gene are GTSNPN and SVGIG (reference sequence). This CDR3 comprises 17 residues. Germline trimming cut 0 bases from V and 1 base from J; bases unmatched to any gene: 9. Using reference TRBV30 and TRBJ1-3 for the parts outside the CDR3, the full variable domain is SQTIHQWPATLVQPVGSPLSLECTVEGTSNPNLYWYRQAAGRGLQLLFYSVGIGQISSEVPQNLSASRPQDRQFILSSKKLLLSDSGFYLCAWSVGGTVSSGNTIYFGEGSWLTVV.

V usage is TRBV16 and J usage is TRBJ2-1; 8 positions match TRBD2. V lost 1 base and J lost 9; bases outside the gene matches: 8. The V gene's germline CDR1 is KGHSY and CDR2 FQNENV. The CDR3 loop spans 15 amino acids. CDR3 nucleotide sequence: TGTGCCAGCAGCCAATTGGTGAGCGGGGGCGGTGAGCAGTTCTTC. Residues: CASSQLVSGGGEQFF.

The J gene is TRBJ1-2, the V gene TRBV4-3; D may be TRBD1 (6 bases). V lost 3 bases to trimming and J lost 2 bases, with 10 bases between them. Per germline, CDR1 LGHNA and CDR2 YSLEER. CDR3 length: 14 amino acids. The CDR3 spells CASSHLDRNYGYTF. The CDR3 nucleotides are TGCGCCAGCAGCCATCTGGACAGAAACTATGGCTACACCTTC.

The CDR3 protein is CASSLLRGETQYF. The CDR3 bases are TGTGCCAGCAGCTTATTGCGGGGGGAGACCCAGTACTTC. The V call is TRBV7-2, the J call TRBJ2-5, with 7 bases aligning to TRBD2. This CDR3 region has 13 residues. Unmatched junction bases numbered 2, after V lost 2 bases and J lost 5 bases. The V gene's germline CDR1 is SGHTA and CDR2 FQGNSA.

This chain joins TRBV9 and TRBJ1-1; no definite D call. Germline V lookup: CDR1 SGDLS, CDR2 YYNGEE. The CDR3 contains 15 residues. V lost 4 bases to trimming and J lost 0 bases, with 13 bases between them. The chain's CDR3 is CASSPSPTLNTEAFF. In DNA form, the CDR3 reads TGTGCCAGCAGCCCTAGCCCCACATTGAACACTGAAGCTTTCTTT.

J is TRBJ1-3 and V is TRBV5-5, with 8 bases that match TRBD1. CDR1 and CDR2 from the germline V gene are SGHKS and YYEKEE (reference sequence). Unmatched junction bases numbered 13, after V lost 4 bases and J lost 7 bases. The CDR3 length is 16 residues. In DNA, the CDR3 is TGTGCCAGCAGCCGGAACCGACAGGGGACGGGGAACACCATATATTTT. Encoded protein: CASSRNRQGTGNTIYF.

The V call is TRBV7-9, the J call TRBJ2-1; 11 bases agree with TRBD2. After removal of 5 bases from V and 5 bases from J, the junction contained 8 bases not matched to a gene. The germline V gene encodes CDR1 SEHNR and CDR2 FQNEAQ (reference sequence). The CDR3 is 16 residues long. The CDR3 DNA sequence: TGTGCCAGCAGCGGGGTAGCGGGGGGGCGGCACAATGAGCAGTTCTTC. Its translation is CASSGVAGGRHNEQFF.

The chain couples TRBV11-2 to TRBJ1-5; D uncertain. Between the trimmed V and J ends, which lost 7 bases and 7 bases, there was a span of 17 bases. This CDR3 is 14 amino acids long. CDR1 and CDR2 (germline): SGHAT, FQNNGV. The CDR3 nucleotides read TGTGCCAGCACCCTAACCGCCTCGGGGCAGCCCCAGCATTTT. Protein sequence: CASTLTASGQPQHF.

The DNA of the CDR3 is TGTGCCAGCAGTTGGACAGGGACAGGCAATCAGCCCCAGCATTTT. It yields the protein CASSWTGTGNQPQHF. This chain links TRBV6-1 with TRBJ1-5; 8 positions match TRBD1. Trimming removed 5 bases from V and 2 bases from J; junction bases left unmatched: 5. This CDR3 region has 15 residues. Germline loops: CDR1 MNHNS, CDR2 SASEGT.

This clone was counted between two and nine times. V usage is TRBV4-1 and J usage is TRBJ2-3; 10 bases are a match to TRBD1. The CDR3 spans 18 residues. V was pared by 0 bases and J by 6 bases, with 12 bases of the junction left unmatched. The germline gives CDR1 MGHRA, CDR2 YSYEKL. Here the CDR3 reads CASSQDWDRGRSGDTQYF. DNA for the CDR3: TGCGCCAGCAGCCAAGATTGGGACAGGGGACGCAGTGGGGATACGCAGTATTTT.

The chain recombines TRBV29-1 with TRBJ1-1; D is unclear. Germline lookup yields CDR1 SQVTM and CDR2 ANQGSEA. The germline V and J ends were trimmed by 7 bases and 4 bases, with 13 bases remaining between them. The CDR3 length is 12 residues. CDR3 in amino acids: CSAGGVGTEAFF. CDR3 nucleotide sequence: TGCAGCGCTGGCGGGGTGGGCACTGAAGCTTTCTTT.

CDR3 DNA sequence: TGCGCCAGCAGCTTGGGGACAGGGAGTTCCTCAGCCAAAAACATTCAGTACTTC. Translating it yields CASSLGTGSSSAKNIQYF. This chain uses TRBV5-1 with TRBJ2-4; 8 nucleotides align to TRBD1. The CDR3 totals 18 residues. Per germline, CDR1 SGHRS and CDR2 YFSETQ. J lost 0 bases, V lost 0 bases, and 8 bases had no gene match.

This clone was found a few times. The rearrangement uses TRBV7-6 and TRBJ2-7, with D unresolved. Germline CDR1 is SGHVS and CDR2 is FNYEAQ. This CDR3 has 13 amino acids. V shed 5 bases and J shed 3 bases, with 11 bases lying between them. The CDR3 sequence: CASSTQLGYEQYF. The CDR3, as DNA: TGTGCCAGCAGCACTCAACTCGGCTACGAGCAGTACTTC.

The J gene is TRBJ1-2, the V gene TRBV6-1; 7 bases fit TRBD1. Germline V gives CDR1 MNHNS, CDR2 SASEGT. Germline trimming cut 10 bases from V and 4 bases from J; bases unmatched to any gene: 15. The CDR3 has 15 amino acids. CDR3 DNA sequence: TGTGCCACCAGGAGGGGGACAGATGTGGTCTATGGCTACACCTTC. Translation gives CATRRGTDVVYGYTF.

As DNA, the CDR3 is TGTGCCTGGAGTGTCGTCAGAGGTGGGACCGGGGAGCTGTTTTTT. It specifies CAWSVVRGGTGELFF. The chain couples TRBV30 to TRBJ2-2; D remains ambiguous. The CDR3 covers 15 residues. The germline V and J ends were trimmed by 0 bases and 5 bases, with 13 bases remaining between them. Germline lookup yields CDR1 GTSNPN and CDR2 SVGIG (reference sequence).

This clone was seen just once. The CDR3 is CASSLWGAGRNQPQHF. The CDR3 bases are TGTGCCAGCAGCTTGTGGGGAGCAGGACGCAATCAGCCCCAGCATTTT. The rearrangement uses TRBV5-6 and TRBJ1-5; unclear D gene. Trimming shortened V by 1 base and J by 2 bases, and 13 bases separated the two germline ends. The germline CDR1 and CDR2 sequences are SGHDT and YYEEEE. The CDR3 consists of 16 residues. The whole variable domain, remainder taken from reference TRBV5-6 and TRBJ1-5, is DAGVTQSPTHLIKTRGQQVTLRCSPKSGHDTVSWYQQALGQGPQFIFQYYEEEERQRGNFPDRFSGHQFPNYSSELNVNALLLGDSALYLCASSLWGAGRNQPQHFGDGTRLSIL.

The chain joins TRBV7-6 to TRBJ2-5; 8 bases line up with TRBD1. Trimming at V came to 2 bases and at J to 5 bases, leaving 10 bases not matched to a gene. This CDR3 region has 16 residues. Germline V gene sequence: CDR1 SGHVS, CDR2 FNYEAQ. CDR3 in amino acids: CASSLQRQGTRETQYF. The CDR3 region has the DNA TGTGCCAGCAGCTTACAAAGACAGGGGACGAGGGAGACCCAGTACTTC.

This clone was picked up a small number of times. The chain recombines TRBV7-3 with TRBJ2-1, with 12 bases aligning to TRBD2. The junction had 6 bases not matched to a gene; V was cut back by 1 base and J by 8 bases. CDR1 is SGHTA, CDR2 FQGTGA, per germline. The CDR3 has 16 amino acids. The CDR3 sequence: CASSLSPSGGAHEQFF. The CDR3, as DNA: TGTGCCAGCAGCTTAAGTCCTAGCGGGGGGGCGCATGAGCAGTTCTTC.

The chain recombines TRBV29-1 with TRBJ2-7; a possible D gene is TRBD2 (6 bases). Germline V gives CDR1 SQVTM, CDR2 ANQGSEA. V was clipped by 1 base and J by 3 bases, with 7 bases between them. The length of the CDR3 is 12 residues. The DNA of the CDR3 is TGCAGCGTTGAAGGGAGGGACTACGAGCAGTACTTC. Translation gives CSVEGRDYEQYF.

This sequence joins TRBV23-1 and TRBJ2-3; the D gene is possibly TRBD1 (5 bases). TRBV23-1 is placed among ORFs of uncertain function. CDR3 length equals 18 residues. V was clipped by 3 bases and J by 2 bases, with 21 bases between them. CDR3 residues: CASSHPALRTTNTDTQYF. In DNA, the CDR3 is TGCGCCAGCAGTCATCCCGCTCTGAGGACAACAAACACAGATACGCAGTATTTT.